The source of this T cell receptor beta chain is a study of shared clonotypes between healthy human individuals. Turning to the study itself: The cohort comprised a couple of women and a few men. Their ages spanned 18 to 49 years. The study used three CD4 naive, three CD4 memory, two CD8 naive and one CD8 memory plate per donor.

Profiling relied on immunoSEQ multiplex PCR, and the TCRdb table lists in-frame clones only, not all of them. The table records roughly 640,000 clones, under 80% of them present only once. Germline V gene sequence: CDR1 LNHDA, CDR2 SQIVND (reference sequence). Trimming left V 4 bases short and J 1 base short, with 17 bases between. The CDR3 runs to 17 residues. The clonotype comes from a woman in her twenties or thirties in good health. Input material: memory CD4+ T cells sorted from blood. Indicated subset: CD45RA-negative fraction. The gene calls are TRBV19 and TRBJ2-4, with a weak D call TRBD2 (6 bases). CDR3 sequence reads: CASSTTGSGVAKNIQYF. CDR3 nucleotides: TGTGCCAGTAGTACAACCGGGAGTGGGGTGGCCAAAAACATTCAGTACTTC.